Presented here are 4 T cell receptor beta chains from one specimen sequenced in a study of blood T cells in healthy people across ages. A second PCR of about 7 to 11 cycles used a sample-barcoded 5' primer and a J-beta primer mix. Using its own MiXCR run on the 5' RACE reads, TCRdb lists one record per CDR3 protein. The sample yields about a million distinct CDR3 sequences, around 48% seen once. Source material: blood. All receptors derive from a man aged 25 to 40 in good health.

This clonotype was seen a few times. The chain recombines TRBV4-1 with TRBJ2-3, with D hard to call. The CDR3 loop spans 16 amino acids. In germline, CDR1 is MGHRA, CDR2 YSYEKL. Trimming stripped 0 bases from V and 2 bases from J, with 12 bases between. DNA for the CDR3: TGCGCCAGCAGCCAAGACGCCGGGCAAAACACAGATACGCAGTATTTT. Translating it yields CASSQDAGQNTDTQYF.

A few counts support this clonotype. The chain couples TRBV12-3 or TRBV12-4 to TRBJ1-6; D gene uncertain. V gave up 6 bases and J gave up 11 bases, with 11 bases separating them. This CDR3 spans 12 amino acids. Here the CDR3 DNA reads TGTGCCAGCAGCCTTGCCCCGGCACCCCTCCACTTT. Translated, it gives CASSLAPAPLHF.

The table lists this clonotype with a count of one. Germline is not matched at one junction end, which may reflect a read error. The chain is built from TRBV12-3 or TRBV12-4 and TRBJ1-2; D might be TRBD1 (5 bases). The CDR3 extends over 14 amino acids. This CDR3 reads CAGSLGGDDYGYTF. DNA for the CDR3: TGTGCCGGCAGTTTGGGCGGGGACGATTATGGCTACACCTTC.

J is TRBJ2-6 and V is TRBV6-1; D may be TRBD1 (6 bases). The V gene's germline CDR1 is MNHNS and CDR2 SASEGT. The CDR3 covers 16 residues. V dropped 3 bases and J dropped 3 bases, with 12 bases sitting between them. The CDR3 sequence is CASSEQPGVGANVLTF. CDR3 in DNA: TGTGCCAGCAGTGAGCAACCAGGGGTTGGGGCCAACGTCCTGACTTTC.